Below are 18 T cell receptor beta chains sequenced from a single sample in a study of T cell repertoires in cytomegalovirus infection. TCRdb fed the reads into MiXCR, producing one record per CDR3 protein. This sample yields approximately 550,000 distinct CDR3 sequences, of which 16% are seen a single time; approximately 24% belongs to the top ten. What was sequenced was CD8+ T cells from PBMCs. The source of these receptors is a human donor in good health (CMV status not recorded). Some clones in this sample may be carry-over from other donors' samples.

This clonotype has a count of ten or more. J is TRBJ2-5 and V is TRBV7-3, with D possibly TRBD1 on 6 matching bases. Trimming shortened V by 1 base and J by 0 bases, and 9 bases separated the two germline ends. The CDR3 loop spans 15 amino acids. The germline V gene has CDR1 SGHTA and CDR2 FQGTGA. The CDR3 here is CASSLNPGDQETQYF. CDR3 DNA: TGTGCCAGCAGCTTAAATCCAGGGGACCAAGAGACCCAGTACTTC.

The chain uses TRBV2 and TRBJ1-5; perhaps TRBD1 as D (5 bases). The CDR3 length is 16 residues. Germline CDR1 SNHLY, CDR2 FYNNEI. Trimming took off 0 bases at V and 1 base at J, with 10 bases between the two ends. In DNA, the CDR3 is TGTGCCAGCAGTGAAGCATTGGGGCAGAGCAATCAGCCCCAGCATTTT. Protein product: CASSEALGQSNQPQHF.

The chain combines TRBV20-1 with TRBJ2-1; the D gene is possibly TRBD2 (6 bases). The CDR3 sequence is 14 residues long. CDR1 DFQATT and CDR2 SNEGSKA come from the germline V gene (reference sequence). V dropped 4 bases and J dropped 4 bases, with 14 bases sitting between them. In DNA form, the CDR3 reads TGCAGTGCTAATAGTGAGCGGGCTTACAATGAGCAGTTCTTC. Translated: CSANSERAYNEQFF.

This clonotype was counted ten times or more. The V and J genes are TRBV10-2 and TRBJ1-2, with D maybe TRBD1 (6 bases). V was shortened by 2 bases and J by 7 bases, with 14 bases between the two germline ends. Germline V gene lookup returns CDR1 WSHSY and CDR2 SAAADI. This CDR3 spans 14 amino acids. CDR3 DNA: TGCGCCAGCAGTGAGAGGCGGGGGCTGGGTGGCTACACCTTC. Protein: CASSERRGLGGYTF.

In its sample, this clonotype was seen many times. CDR3 coding DNA: TGTGCCAGCAGTTTATCGTTGCTAGCGGGAGTAAAGGATACGCAGTATTTT. It is translated as CASSLSLLAGVKDTQYF. The V and J genes are TRBV27 and TRBJ2-3; 10 bases agree with TRBD2. The J segment lost 6 bases and the V segment lost 0 bases, leaving 9 bases of the junction unmatched. Germline V gives CDR1 MNHEY, CDR2 SMNVEV (reference sequence). This CDR3 contains 17 residues.

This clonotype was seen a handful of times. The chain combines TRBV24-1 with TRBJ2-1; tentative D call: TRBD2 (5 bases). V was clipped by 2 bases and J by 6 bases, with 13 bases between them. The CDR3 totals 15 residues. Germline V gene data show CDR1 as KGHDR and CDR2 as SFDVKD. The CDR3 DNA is TGTGCCACCAGTGATTATCGGCTAGCTAGCAATGAGCAGTTCTTC. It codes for CATSDYRLASNEQFF.

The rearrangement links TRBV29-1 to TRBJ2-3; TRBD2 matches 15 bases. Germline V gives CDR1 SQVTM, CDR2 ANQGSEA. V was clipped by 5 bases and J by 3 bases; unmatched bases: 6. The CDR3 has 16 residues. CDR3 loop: CSVQPGTSGRTDTQYF. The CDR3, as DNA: TGCAGCGTTCAGCCCGGGACTAGCGGGAGGACAGATACGCAGTATTTT.

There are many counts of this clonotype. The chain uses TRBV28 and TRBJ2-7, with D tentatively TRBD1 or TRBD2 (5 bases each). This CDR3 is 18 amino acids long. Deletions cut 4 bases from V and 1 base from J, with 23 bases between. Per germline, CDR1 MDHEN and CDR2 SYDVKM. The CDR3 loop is CASSSSLAGAGWSYEQYF. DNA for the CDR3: TGTGCCAGCAGTTCTTCCCTTGCCGGGGCAGGATGGTCCTACGAGCAGTACTTC.

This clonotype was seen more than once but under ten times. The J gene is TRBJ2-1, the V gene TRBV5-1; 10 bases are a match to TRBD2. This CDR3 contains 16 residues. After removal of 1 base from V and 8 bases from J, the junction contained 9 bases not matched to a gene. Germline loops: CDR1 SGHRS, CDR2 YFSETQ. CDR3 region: CASSLTSGEGIYEQFF. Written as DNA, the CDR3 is TGCGCCAGCAGCTTGACTAGCGGGGAGGGTATATATGAGCAGTTCTTC.

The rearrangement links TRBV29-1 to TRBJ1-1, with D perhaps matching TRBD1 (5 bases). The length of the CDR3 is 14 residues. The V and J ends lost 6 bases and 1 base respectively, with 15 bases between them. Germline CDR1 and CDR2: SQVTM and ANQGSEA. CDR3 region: CSVPGAWGNTEAFF. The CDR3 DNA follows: TGCAGCGTGCCCGGGGCTTGGGGGAACACTGAAGCTTTCTTT.

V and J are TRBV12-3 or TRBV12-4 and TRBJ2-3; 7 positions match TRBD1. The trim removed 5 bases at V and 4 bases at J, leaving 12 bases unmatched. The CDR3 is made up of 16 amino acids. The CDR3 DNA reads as TGTGCCAGCAGTCCCCCAGGACAGGTTTTCGCAGATACGCAGTATTTT. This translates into CASSPPGQVFADTQYF.

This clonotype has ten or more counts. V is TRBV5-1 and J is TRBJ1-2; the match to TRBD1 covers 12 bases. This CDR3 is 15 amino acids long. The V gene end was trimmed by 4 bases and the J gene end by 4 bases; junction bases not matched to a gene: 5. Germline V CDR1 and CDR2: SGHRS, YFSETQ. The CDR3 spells CASSPGTGGGYGYTF. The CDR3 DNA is TGCGCCAGCAGCCCCGGGACAGGGGGCGGCTATGGCTACACCTTC.

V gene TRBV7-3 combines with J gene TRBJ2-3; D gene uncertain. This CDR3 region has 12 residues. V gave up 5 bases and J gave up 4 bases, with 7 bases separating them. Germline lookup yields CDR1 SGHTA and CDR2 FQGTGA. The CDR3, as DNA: TGTGCCAGCAGCGCGTCCCCAGATACGCAGTATTTT. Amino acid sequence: CASSASPDTQYF.

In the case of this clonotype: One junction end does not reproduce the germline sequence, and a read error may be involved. The DNA for the CDR3 is TGTGCAAGCAGATCTTACACCGGGACTAAATACAATGAGACGTTCTTC. Protein: CASRSYTGTKYNETFF. This chain joins TRBV11-1 and TRBJ2-1, with 7 nucleotides matching TRBD2. There are 16 residues in the CDR3. CDR1 and CDR2 from the germline V gene are SGHAT and FQDESV (reference sequence).

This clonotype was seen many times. The CDR3 loop is CASSLLAEYNEQFF. The CDR3 DNA is TGTGCCAGCAGTTTACTAGCGGAGTACAATGAGCAGTTCTTC. The chain uses TRBV27 and TRBJ2-1; 7 positions match TRBD2. CDR1 MNHEY and CDR2 SMNVEV come from the germline V gene (reference sequence). The CDR3 spans 14 residues. With V trimmed by 2 bases and J by 4 bases, 2 bases remained unmatched.

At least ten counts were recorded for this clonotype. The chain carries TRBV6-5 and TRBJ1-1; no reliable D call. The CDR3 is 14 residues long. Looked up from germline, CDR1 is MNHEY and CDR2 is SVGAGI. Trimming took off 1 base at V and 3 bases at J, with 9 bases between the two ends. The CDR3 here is CASSYFVGDTEAFF. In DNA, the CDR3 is TGTGCCAGCAGTTACTTCGTTGGGGACACTGAAGCTTTCTTT.

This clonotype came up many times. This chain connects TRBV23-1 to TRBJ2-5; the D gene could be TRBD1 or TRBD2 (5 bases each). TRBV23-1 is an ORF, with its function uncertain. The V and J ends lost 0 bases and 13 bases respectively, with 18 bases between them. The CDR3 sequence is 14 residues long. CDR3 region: CASSQSLGQGDWYF. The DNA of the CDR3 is TGCGCCAGCAGTCAATCGCTGGGCCAGGGAGATTGGTACTTC.

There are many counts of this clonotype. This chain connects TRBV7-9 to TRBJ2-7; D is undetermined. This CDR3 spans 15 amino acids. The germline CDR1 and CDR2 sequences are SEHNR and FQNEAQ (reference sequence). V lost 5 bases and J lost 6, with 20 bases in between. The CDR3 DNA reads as TGTGCCAGCAGCCCACCAGCCCCCCCCCGATCCGAGCAGTACTTC. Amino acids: CASSPPAPPRSEQYF.